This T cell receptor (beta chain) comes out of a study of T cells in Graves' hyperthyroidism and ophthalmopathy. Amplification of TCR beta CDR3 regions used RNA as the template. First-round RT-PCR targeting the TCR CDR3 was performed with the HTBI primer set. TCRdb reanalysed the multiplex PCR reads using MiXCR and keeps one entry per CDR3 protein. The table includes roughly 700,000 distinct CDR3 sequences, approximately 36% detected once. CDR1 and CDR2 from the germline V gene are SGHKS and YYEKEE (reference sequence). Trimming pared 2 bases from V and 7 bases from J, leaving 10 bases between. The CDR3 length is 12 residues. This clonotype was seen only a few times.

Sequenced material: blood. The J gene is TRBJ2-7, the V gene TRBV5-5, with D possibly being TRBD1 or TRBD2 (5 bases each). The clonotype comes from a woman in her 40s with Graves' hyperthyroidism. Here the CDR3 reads CASSFEGIEQYF. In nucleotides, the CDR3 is TGTGCCAGCAGCTTCGAGGGGATAGAGCAGTACTTC.